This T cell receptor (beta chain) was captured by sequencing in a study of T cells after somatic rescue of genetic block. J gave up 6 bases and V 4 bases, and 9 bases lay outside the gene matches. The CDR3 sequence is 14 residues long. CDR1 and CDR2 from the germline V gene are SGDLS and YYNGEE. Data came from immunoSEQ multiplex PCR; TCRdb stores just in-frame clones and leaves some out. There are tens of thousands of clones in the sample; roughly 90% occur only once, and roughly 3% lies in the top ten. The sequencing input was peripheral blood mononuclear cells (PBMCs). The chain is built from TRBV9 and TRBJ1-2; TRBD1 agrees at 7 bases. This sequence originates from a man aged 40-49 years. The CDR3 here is CASSFRQGGDGYTF. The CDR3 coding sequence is TGTGCCAGCAGCTTCAGACAGGGCGGGGATGGCTACACCTTC.